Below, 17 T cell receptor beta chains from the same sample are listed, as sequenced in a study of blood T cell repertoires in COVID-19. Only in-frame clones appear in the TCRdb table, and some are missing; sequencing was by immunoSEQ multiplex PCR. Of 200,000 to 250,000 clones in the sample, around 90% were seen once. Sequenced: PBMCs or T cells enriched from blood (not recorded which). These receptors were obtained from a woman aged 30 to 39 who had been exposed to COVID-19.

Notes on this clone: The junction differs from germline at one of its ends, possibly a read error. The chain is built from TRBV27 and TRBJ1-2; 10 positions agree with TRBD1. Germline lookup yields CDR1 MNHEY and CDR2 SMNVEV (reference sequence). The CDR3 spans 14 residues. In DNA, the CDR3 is TGTGCCAGCAGTATATCGACAGGGGGCCTTGGCTACACCTTC. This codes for CASSISTGGLGYTF.

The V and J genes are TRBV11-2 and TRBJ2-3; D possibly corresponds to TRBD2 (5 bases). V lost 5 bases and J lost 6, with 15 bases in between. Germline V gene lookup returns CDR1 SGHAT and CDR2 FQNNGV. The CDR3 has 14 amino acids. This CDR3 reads CASSRAKERDTQYF. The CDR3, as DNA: TGTGCCAGCAGCCGCGCAAAGGAGCGGGATACGCAGTATTTT.

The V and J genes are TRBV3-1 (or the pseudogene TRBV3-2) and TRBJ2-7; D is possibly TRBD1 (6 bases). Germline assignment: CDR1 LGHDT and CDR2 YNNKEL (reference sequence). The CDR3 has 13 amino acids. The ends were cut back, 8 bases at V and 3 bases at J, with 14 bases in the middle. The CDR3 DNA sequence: TGTGCCAGCCAAGGACAGACCCGCTACGAGCAGTACTTC. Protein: CASQGQTRYEQYF.

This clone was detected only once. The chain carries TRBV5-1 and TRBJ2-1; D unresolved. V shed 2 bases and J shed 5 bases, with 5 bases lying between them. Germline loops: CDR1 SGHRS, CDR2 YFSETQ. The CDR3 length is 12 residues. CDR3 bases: TGCGCCAGCAGCTTTACAAACAATGAGCAGTTCTTC. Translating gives CASSFTNNEQFF.

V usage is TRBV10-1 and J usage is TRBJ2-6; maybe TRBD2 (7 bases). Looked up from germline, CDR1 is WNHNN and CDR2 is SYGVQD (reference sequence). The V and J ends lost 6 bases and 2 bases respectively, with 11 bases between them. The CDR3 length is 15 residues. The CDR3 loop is CASSRGAPGANVLTF. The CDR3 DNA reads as TGCGCCAGCAGCCGGGGGGCACCTGGGGCCAACGTCCTGACTTTC.

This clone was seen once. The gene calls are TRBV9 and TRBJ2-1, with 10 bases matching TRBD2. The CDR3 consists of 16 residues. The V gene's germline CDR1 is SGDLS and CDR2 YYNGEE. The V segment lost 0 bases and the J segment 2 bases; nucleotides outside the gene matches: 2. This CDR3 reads CASSVDSGRAYNEQFF. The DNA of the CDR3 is TGTGCCAGCAGCGTAGACAGCGGGAGGGCCTACAATGAGCAGTTCTTC.

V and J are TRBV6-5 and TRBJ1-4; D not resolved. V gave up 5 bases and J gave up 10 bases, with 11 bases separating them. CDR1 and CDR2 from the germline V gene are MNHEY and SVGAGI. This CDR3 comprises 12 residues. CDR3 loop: CASSPGELKLFF. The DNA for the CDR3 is TGTGCCAGCAGTCCCGGGGAATTAAAACTGTTTTTT.

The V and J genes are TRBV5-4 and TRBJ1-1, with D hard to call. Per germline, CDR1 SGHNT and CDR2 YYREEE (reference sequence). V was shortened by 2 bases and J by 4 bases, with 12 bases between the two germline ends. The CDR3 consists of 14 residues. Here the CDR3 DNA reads TGTGCCAGCAGCTTCGAGGGAGTGGTCACTGAAGCTTTCTTT. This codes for CASSFEGVVTEAFF.

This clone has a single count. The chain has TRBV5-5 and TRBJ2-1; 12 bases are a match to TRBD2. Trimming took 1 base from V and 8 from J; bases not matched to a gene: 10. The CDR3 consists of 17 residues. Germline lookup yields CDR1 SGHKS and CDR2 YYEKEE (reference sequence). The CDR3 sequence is CASSLRLAGGPGYEQFF. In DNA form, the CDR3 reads TGTGCCAGCAGCTTGAGGCTAGCGGGAGGGCCAGGGTATGAGCAGTTCTTC.

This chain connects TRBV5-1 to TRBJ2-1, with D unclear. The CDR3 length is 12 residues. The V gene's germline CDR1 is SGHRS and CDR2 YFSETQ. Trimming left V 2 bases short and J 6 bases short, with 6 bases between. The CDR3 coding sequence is TGCGCCAGCAGCTTCCCGGGCAATGAGCAGTTCTTC. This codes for CASSFPGNEQFF.

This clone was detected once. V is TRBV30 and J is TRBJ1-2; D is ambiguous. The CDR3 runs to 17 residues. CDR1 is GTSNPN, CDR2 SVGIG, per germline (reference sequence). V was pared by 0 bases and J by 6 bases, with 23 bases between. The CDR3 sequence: CAWSVPPQASNWDGYTF. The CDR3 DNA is TGTGCCTGGAGTGTACCCCCCCAGGCCTCCAACTGGGATGGCTACACCTTC.

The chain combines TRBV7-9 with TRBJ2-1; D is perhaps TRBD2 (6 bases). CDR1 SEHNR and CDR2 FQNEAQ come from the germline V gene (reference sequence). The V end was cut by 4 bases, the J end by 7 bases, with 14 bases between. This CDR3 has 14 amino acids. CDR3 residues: CASSSVGGRNEQFF. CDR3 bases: TGTGCCAGCAGCTCAGTGGGAGGTCGTAATGAGCAGTTCTTC. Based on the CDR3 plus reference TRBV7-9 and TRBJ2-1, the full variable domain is DTGVSQNPRHKITKRGQNVTFRCDPISEHNRLYWYRQTLGQGPEFLTYFQNEAQLEKSRLLSDRFSAERPKGSFSTLEIQRTEQGDSAMYLCASSSVGGRNEQFFGPGTRLTVL.

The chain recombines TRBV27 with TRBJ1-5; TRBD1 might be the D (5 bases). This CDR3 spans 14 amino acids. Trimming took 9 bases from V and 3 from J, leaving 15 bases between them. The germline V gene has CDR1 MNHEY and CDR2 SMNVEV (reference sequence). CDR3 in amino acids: CASRKTGNNQPQHF. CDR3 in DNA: TGTGCCAGTCGTAAAACAGGAAACAATCAGCCCCAGCATTTT.

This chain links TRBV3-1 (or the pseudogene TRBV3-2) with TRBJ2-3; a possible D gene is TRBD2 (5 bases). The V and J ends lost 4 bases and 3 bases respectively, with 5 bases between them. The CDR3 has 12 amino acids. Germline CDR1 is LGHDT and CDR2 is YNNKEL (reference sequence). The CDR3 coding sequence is TGTGCCAGCAGCCGGACTACAGATACGCAGTATTTT. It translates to CASSRTTDTQYF.

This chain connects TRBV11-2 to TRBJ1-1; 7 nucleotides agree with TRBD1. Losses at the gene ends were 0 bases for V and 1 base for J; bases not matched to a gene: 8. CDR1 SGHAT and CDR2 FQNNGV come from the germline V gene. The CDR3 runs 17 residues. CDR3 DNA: TGTGCCAGCAGCTTAGATCTTGTAACAGGGGAGAACACTGAAGCTTTCTTT. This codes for CASSLDLVTGENTEAFF.

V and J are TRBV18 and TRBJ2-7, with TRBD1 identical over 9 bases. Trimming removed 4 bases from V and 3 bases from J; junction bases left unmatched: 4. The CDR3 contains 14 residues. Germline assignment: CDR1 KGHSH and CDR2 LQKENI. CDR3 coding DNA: TGTGCCAGCTCACTTGGACAGGGGAGCTACGAGCAGTACTTC. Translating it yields CASSLGQGSYEQYF. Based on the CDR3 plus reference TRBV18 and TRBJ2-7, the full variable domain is NAGVMQNPRHLVRRRGQEARLRCSPMKGHSHVYWYRQLPEEGLKFMVYLQKENIIDESGMPKERFSAEFPKEGPSILRIQQVVRGDSAAYFCASSLGQGSYEQYFGPGTRLTVT.

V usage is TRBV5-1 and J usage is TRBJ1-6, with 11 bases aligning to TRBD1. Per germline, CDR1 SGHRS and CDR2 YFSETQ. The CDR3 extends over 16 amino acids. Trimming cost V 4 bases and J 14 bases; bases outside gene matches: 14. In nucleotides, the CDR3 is TGCGCCAGCAGCGGAGGGGCGGACAGGGGGCGCATCACCCTCCACTTT. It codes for CASSGGADRGRITLHF.